This T cell receptor beta chain appears in the sequencing data of a study of shared clonotypes between healthy human individuals. The germline gives CDR1 MDHEN, CDR2 SYDVKM. Losses at the gene ends were 4 bases for V and 2 bases for J; bases not matched to a gene: 12. The CDR3 consists of 17 residues. The split of CD4+ cells yielded CD45RA+ naive and CD45RA-negative memory subsets. This clone was counted a few times. Assay used: immunoSEQ multiplex PCR; TCRdb lists only in-frame clones, some missing. Of about 680,000 clones in the sample, approximately 73% were seen once. The source material was memory CD4+ T cells sorted from blood. As to subset: CD45RA-negative fraction. This rearrangement joins TRBV28 to TRBJ1-2; 8 nucleotides match TRBD1. This TCR came from a woman aged 25 to 39 in good health. CDR3 coding DNA: TGTGCCAGCAGTTCCGAGAGTACGGGACAGGTGAACTATGGCTACACCTTC. Amino acid sequence: CASSSESTGQVNYGYTF.